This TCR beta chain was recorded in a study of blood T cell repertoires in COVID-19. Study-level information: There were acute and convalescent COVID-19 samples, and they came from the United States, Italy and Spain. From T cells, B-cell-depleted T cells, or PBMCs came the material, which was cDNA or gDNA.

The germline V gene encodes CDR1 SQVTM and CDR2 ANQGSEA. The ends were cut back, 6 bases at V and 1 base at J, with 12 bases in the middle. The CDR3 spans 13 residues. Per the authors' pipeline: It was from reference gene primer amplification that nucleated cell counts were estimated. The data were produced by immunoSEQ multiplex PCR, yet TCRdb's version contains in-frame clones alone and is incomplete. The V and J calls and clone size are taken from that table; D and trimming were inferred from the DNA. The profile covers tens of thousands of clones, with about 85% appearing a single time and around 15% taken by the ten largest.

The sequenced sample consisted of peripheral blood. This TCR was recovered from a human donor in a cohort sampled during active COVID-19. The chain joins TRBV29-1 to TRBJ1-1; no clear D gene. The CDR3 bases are TGCAGCGTCCACACCAATCGGAACACTGAAGCTTTCTTT. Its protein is CSVHTNRNTEAFF.